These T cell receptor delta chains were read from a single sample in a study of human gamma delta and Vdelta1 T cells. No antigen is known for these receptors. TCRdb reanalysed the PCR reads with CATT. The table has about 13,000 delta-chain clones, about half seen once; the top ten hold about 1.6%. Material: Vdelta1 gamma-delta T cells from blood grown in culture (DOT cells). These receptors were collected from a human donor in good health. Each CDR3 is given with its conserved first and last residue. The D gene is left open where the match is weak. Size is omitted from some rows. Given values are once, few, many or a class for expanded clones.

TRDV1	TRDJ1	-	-	TGTGCTCTTGGGGACTCTTCCTCCCTCGAGCGAAAACTCATCTTT	CALGDSSSLERKLIF
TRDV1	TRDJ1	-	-	TGTGCTCTTGGGGAAATTTCCTCCCGACGTACCGATAAACTCATCTTT	CALGEISSRRTDKLIF
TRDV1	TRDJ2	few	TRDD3	TGTGCTCTTGGGGAAGCTTATGTTCTACCCTCCACTGGGGGATGCTTGAGGGCACAACTCTTCTTT	CALGEAYVLPSTGGCLRAQLFF
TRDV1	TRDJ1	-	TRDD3	TGTGCTCTTGGGGAACGCGGGGAGTCTGGGGGATACGTCTACACCGATAAACTCATCTTT	CALGERGESGGYVYTDKLIF
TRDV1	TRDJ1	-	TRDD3	TGTGCTCTTGGGGAACGGGCAACTACTGAGGATAGAGGGATACGATATCCGACCGATAAACTCATCTTT	CALGERATTEDRGIRYPTDKLIF
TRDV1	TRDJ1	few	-	TGTGCTCTTGGGTCGTCTTCCGGTACTGGGAGAATCGGGGTCATCTTT	CALGSSSGTGRIGVIF
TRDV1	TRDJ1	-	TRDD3	TGTGCTCTTGGGGAACAGCCGAAGCCCTTACTGGGGGATACGAGGAAGGGCCGCGATAAACTCATCTTT	CALGEQPKPLLGDTRKGRDKLIF
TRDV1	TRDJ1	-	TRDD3	TGTGCTCTTGGGGATCTCCTCGGGAGTACTGGGGGAAACCCTAATTACACCGATAAACTCATCTTT	CALGDLLGSTGGNPNYTDKLIF
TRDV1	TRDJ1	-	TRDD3	TGTGCTCTTGGGGAACTACCCGGGGGTTTCCTACGACTACTGGGGGATAAGTACACCGATAAACTCATCTTT	CALGELPGGFLRLLGDKYTDKLIF
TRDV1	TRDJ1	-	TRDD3	TGTGCTCTTGGGGAACCCTTCGAAGGATATTCGAACTGGGGGATATTCCGCGTTTCGGAACTCATCTTT	CALGEPFEGYSNWGIFRVSELIF
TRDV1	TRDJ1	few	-	TGTGCTCTTGGGGAATCTTTTCTCGGGGCAGCGACCGATAAACTCATCTTT	CALGESFLGAATDKLIF
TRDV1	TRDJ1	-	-	TGTGCTCTTGGGGAACTAGGGACCCGACCGGGTGTGTACACCGATAAACTCATCTTT	CALGELGTRPGVYTDKLIF
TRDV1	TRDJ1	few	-	TGTGCTCTTGGGATAGGGTCTGAGGGATCAGCTGGGCTCATCTTT	CALGIGSEGSAGLIF
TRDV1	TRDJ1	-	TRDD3	TGTGCTCTTGGGGAAGCTAGGGCCCGTACTGGGGGATACGCAAGGTCTTACACCGATAAACTCATCTTT	CALGEARARTGGYARSYTDKLIF
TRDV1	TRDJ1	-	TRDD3	TGTGCTCTTGGGGAACGCGGGTACTGGGGACCCACCACCGATAAACTCATCTTT	CALGERGYWGPTTDKLIF
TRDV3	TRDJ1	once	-	TGTGCCTTTAGTCCCCGCCGGGAACACACCGATAAACTCATCTTT	CAFSPRREHTDKLIF
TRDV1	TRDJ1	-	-	TGTGCTCTTGGGGAACGGGCCCCGACTACCTCGGCTAAACTCATCTTT	CALGERAPTTSAKLIF
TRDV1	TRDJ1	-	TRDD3	TGTGCTCTTGGGGCCCTTCCCCCCGTCCCTCTGGGGGACCCGTACACCGATAAACTCATCTTT	CALGALPPVPLGDPYTDKLIF
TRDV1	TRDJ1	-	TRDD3	TGTGCTCTTGGGGAACTGGGGACTGGGGGATACGCGTATCCCGATAAACTCATCTTT	CALGELGTGGYAYPDKLIF
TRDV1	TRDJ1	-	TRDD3	TGTGCTCTTGGGGACCAGAGGTGGGGGAAAGGGAACGATAAACTCATCTTT	CALGDQRWGKGNDKLIF